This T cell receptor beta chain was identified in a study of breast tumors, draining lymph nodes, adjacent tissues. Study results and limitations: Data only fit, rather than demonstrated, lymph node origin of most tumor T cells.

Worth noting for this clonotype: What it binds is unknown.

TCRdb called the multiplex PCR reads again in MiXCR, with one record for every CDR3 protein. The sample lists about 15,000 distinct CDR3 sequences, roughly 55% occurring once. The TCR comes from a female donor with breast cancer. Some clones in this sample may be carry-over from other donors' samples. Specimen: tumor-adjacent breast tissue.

CDR3 nucleotides: TGTGCCAGCAGTGACTTTCCAGGGAGGTCACCCCTCCACTTT. Amino acids: CASSDFPGRSPLHF. The chain combines TRBV6-4 with TRBJ1-6, with D tentatively TRBD1 (5 bases). This CDR3 has 14 residues. Per germline, CDR1 MRHNA and CDR2 SNTAGT. With 1 base removed from V and 10 bases from J, the gap between germline ends came to 11 bases.